This is a list of T cell receptor beta chains from one sample in a study of T cells in tuberculosis. Data came from immunoSEQ multiplex PCR; TCRdb stores just in-frame clones and leaves some out. The table lists tens of thousands of clones, approximately 93% of them singletons, with around 4.9% in the top ten. Sequenced material: PBMCs. These receptors were obtained from a donor aged 10-35 years with latent tuberculosis or without tuberculosis infection. CDR3s include the opening cysteine and the closing phenylalanine or tryptophan. The D gene is left open where the match is weak. Some rows have no size entry. The others give once, few or many, or a class for an expanded clone.

j_gene: TRBJ2-7
abundance: .
d_gene: TRBD1
v_gene: TRBV5-4
len: 16
CDR3aa: CASSEGPGQGSYEQYF
CDR3nt: TGTGCCAGCAGCGAGGGCCCGGGACAGGGATCATACGAGCAGTACTTC

j_gene: TRBJ2-7
abundance: .
d_gene: TRBD2
v_gene: TRBV5-6
len: 16
CDR3aa: CASSTGRAPYSYEQYF
CDR3nt: TGTGCCAGCAGCACCGGGAGGGCACCGTATTCCTACGAGCAGTACTTC

j_gene: TRBJ2-1
abundance: .
d_gene: TRBD1
v_gene: TRBV25-1
len: 16
CDR3aa: CASSGLTGSSDNEQFF
CDR3nt: TGTGCCAGCAGTGGGTTGACAGGGTCATCGGACAATGAGCAGTTCTTC

j_gene: TRBJ1-1
abundance: .
d_gene: .
v_gene: TRBV9
len: 14
CDR3aa: CASSVDNTNTEAFF
CDR3nt: TGTGCCAGCAGCGTAGACAACACGAACACTGAAGCTTTCTTT

j_gene: TRBJ2-7
abundance: .
d_gene: TRBD1
v_gene: TRBV28
len: 11
CDR3aa: CASSSDRDEYF
CDR3nt: TGTGCCAGCAGTTCGGACAGGGATGAGTACTTC

j_gene: TRBJ2-7
abundance: .
d_gene: .
v_gene: TRBV7-7
len: 13
CDR3aa: CASSSTPLEEQYF
CDR3nt: TGTGCCAGCAGCTCGACACCTTTAGAAGAGCAGTACTTC

j_gene: TRBJ2-1
abundance: few
d_gene: TRBD1
v_gene: TRBV29-1
len: 13
CDR3aa: CSCRQGMYNEQFF
CDR3nt: TGCAGCTGCCGACAGGGGATGTACAATGAGCAGTTCTTC

j_gene: TRBJ1-2
abundance: once
d_gene: .
v_gene: TRBV9
len: 12
CDR3aa: CASSVGAAGYTF
CDR3nt: TGTGCCAGCAGCGTTGGGGCGGCAGGCTACACCTTC

j_gene: TRBJ1-2
abundance: .
d_gene: .
v_gene: TRBV29-1
len: 13
CDR3aa: CSVEGEGRYGYTF
CDR3nt: TGCAGCGTTGAAGGTGAGGGCCGGTATGGCTACACCTTC

j_gene: TRBJ1-4
abundance: .
d_gene: .
v_gene: TRBV4-2
len: 16
CDR3aa: CASSQKGTFQEGKLFF
CDR3nt: TGTGCCAGCAGCCAAAAAGGGACTTTTCAGGAGGGAAAACTGTTTTTT

j_gene: TRBJ2-7
abundance: .
d_gene: TRBD1
v_gene: TRBV19
len: 15
CDR3aa: CASRNLGQDPYEQYF
CDR3nt: TGTGCCAGTAGAAATTTGGGACAGGATCCTTACGAGCAGTACTTC

j_gene: TRBJ1-2
abundance: .
d_gene: .
v_gene: TRBV14
len: 14
CDR3aa: CASSQEGRGYGYTF
CDR3nt: TGTGCCAGCAGCCAAGAGGGCAGGGGCTATGGCTACACCTTC

j_gene: TRBJ1-6
abundance: .
d_gene: TRBD1
v_gene: TRBV5-4
len: 13
CDR3aa: CASSQDRDSPLHF
CDR3nt: TGTGCCAGCAGCCAGGACAGGGATTCACCCCTCCACTTT

j_gene: TRBJ2-5
abundance: .
d_gene: .
v_gene: TRBV11-2
len: 15
CDR3aa: CASSLDPGPQETQYF
CDR3nt: TGTGCCAGCAGCTTAGATCCAGGTCCCCAAGAGACCCAGTACTTC

j_gene: TRBJ2-2
abundance: .
d_gene: .
v_gene: TRBV5-1
len: 15
CDR3aa: CASSLVEVNTGELFF
CDR3nt: TGCGCCAGCAGCTTGGTTGAGGTGAACACCGGGGAGCTGTTTTTT

j_gene: TRBJ2-3
abundance: .
d_gene: .
v_gene: TRBV9
len: 17
CDR3aa: CASSSPTSAGLTDTQYF
CDR3nt: TGTGCCAGCAGCTCCCCCACCTCGGCGGGGCTAACAGATACGCAGTATTTT

j_gene: TRBJ1-2
abundance: .
d_gene: .
v_gene: TRBV5-1
len: 14
CDR3aa: CASSLEPPGGGYTF
CDR3nt: TGCGCCAGCAGCTTAGAACCCCCGGGTGGGGGCTACACCTTC

j_gene: TRBJ1-2
abundance: .
d_gene: TRBD1
v_gene: TRBV27
len: 13
CDR3aa: CASSLTGVHGYTF
CDR3nt: TGTGCCAGCAGTCTCACAGGGGTGCATGGCTACACCTTC

j_gene: TRBJ1-2
abundance: .
d_gene: TRBD1
v_gene: TRBV7-9
len: 16
CDR3aa: CASSQQRDRATYGYTF
CDR3nt: TGTGCCAGCAGTCAACAACGGGACAGAGCAACCTATGGCTACACCTTC

j_gene: TRBJ1-1
abundance: .
d_gene: .
v_gene: TRBV6-1
len: 13
CDR3aa: CASSAEGITEAFF
CDR3nt: TGTGCCAGCAGTGCAGAGGGTATCACTGAAGCTTTCTTT

j_gene: TRBJ1-3
abundance: .
d_gene: .
v_gene: TRBV7-2
len: 15
CDR3aa: CASSLGTGPGNTIYF
CDR3nt: TGTGCCAGCAGCTTAGGAACAGGGCCTGGAAACACCATATATTTT

j_gene: TRBJ1-2
abundance: .
d_gene: .
v_gene: TRBV5-6
len: 12
CDR3aa: CASSPGWDGYTF
CDR3nt: TGTGCCAGCAGCCCGGGATGGGATGGCTACACCTTC

j_gene: TRBJ1-2
abundance: .
d_gene: .
v_gene: TRBV28
len: 12
CDR3aa: CASSLFGGGYTF
CDR3nt: TGTGCCAGCAGTTTATTCGGAGGGGGCTACACCTTC

j_gene: TRBJ2-7
abundance: .
d_gene: .
v_gene: TRBV5-8
len: 11
CDR3aa: CASRKGYEQYF
CDR3nt: TGTGCCAGCAGAAAGGGGTACGAGCAGTACTTC

j_gene: TRBJ2-3
abundance: few
d_gene: TRBD2
v_gene: TRBV25-1
len: 16
CDR3aa: CASSEGLADSTDTQYF
CDR3nt: TGTGCCAGCAGTGAGGGACTAGCGGATAGCACAGATACGCAGTATTTT

j_gene: TRBJ2-7
abundance: .
d_gene: .
v_gene: TRBV7-9
len: 11
CDR3aa: CASSFEYEQYF
CDR3nt: TGTGCCAGCAGCTTTGAGTACGAGCAGTACTTC

j_gene: TRBJ1-1
abundance: .
d_gene: TRBD1
v_gene: TRBV7-9
len: 14
CDR3aa: CASSFETGDTEAFF
CDR3nt: TGTGCCAGCAGCTTCGAGACAGGGGACACTGAAGCTTTCTTT

j_gene: TRBJ2-7
abundance: once
d_gene: TRBD1
v_gene: TRBV6-1
len: 14
CDR3aa: CASRPGTGVYEQYF
CDR3nt: TGTGCCAGCAGACCCGGGACAGGGGTCTACGAGCAGTACTTC

j_gene: TRBJ2-1
abundance: .
d_gene: .
v_gene: TRBV7-3
len: 13
CDR3aa: CASSLVNFNEQFF
CDR3nt: TGTGCCAGCAGCCTAGTCAATTTCAATGAGCAGTTCTTC

j_gene: TRBJ2-1
abundance: .
d_gene: TRBD1
v_gene: TRBV25-1
len: 16
CDR3aa: CASPLVGQGFHNEQFF
CDR3nt: TGTGCCAGCCCCCTCGTCGGACAGGGGTTCCACAATGAGCAGTTCTTC

j_gene: TRBJ2-2
abundance: few
d_gene: .
v_gene: TRBV6-5
len: 11
CDR3aa: CASQGSGELFF
CDR3nt: TGTGCCAGCCAGGGGTCCGGGGAGCTGTTTTTT

j_gene: TRBJ2-7
abundance: .
d_gene: TRBD2
v_gene: TRBV4-2
len: 17
CDR3aa: CASSQDLASGNSYEQYF
CDR3nt: TGTGCCAGCAGCCAAGATCTGGCTAGCGGGAACTCCTACGAGCAGTACTTC

j_gene: TRBJ2-7
abundance: .
d_gene: TRBD2
v_gene: TRBV7-2
len: 15
CDR3aa: CASSFTSGTLYEQYF
CDR3nt: TGTGCCAGCAGCTTTACTAGCGGGACTTTGTACGAGCAGTACTTC

j_gene: TRBJ2-3
abundance: .
d_gene: .
v_gene: TRBV29-1
len: 13
CDR3aa: CSVEWRGGDTQYF
CDR3nt: TGCAGCGTTGAATGGCGAGGGGGAGATACGCAGTATTTT

j_gene: TRBJ2-2
abundance: .
d_gene: .
v_gene: TRBV7-2
len: 16
CDR3aa: CASSLVGLANTGELFF
CDR3nt: TGTGCCAGCAGCTTAGTGGGACTGGCGAACACCGGGGAGCTGTTTTTT

j_gene: TRBJ2-2
abundance: .
d_gene: TRBD2
v_gene: TRBV5-4
len: 15
CDR3aa: CASSPGGTHTGELFF
CDR3nt: TGTGCCAGCAGCCCGGGAGGTACACACACCGGGGAGCTGTTTTTT

j_gene: TRBJ1-5
abundance: .
d_gene: TRBD1
v_gene: TRBV28
len: 15
CDR3aa: CASSRDRGLGQPQHF
CDR3nt: TGTGCCAGCAGCAGGGACAGGGGGCTAGGGCAGCCCCAGCATTTT

j_gene: TRBJ2-7
abundance: .
d_gene: .
v_gene: TRBV19
len: 14
CDR3aa: CASRSTGSSYEQYF
CDR3nt: TGTGCCAGTAGGAGTACAGGGAGCTCCTACGAGCAGTACTTC

j_gene: TRBJ2-2
abundance: .
d_gene: .
v_gene: TRBV6-6
len: 14
CDR3aa: CASSRGGSGGELFF
CDR3nt: TGTGCCAGCAGCCGCGGGGGCTCGGGCGGGGAGCTGTTTTTT

j_gene: TRBJ1-4
abundance: .
d_gene: .
v_gene: TRBV4-3
len: 12
CDR3aa: CASSQVVGELFF
CDR3nt: TGCGCCAGCAGCCAAGTGGTCGGGGAACTGTTTTTT

j_gene: TRBJ1-1
abundance: .
d_gene: .
v_gene: TRBV6-6
len: 16
CDR3aa: CASTTTLGPLGTEAFF
CDR3nt: TGTGCCAGCACTACTACCCTGGGGCCCTTAGGGACTGAAGCTTTCTTT

j_gene: TRBJ2-7
abundance: .
d_gene: .
v_gene: TRBV10-3
len: 14
CDR3aa: CAIRSTGSSYEQYF
CDR3nt: TGTGCCATCAGGTCGACAGGATCCTCCTACGAGCAGTACTTC

j_gene: TRBJ2-3
abundance: .
d_gene: TRBD1
v_gene: TRBV9
len: 14
CDR3aa: CASSVGQGRDTQYF
CDR3nt: TGTGCCAGCAGCGTAGGACAGGGTCGGGATACGCAGTATTTT

j_gene: TRBJ1-5
abundance: .
d_gene: .
v_gene: TRBV18
len: 13
CDR3aa: CASSPGENQPQHF
CDR3nt: TGTGCCAGCTCACCAGGGGAGAATCAGCCCCAGCATTTT

j_gene: TRBJ2-3
abundance: .
d_gene: TRBD2
v_gene: TRBV5-4
len: 17
CDR3aa: CASSLFIRTSVTDTQYF
CDR3nt: TGTGCCAGCAGCTTGTTTATAAGGACTAGCGTCACAGATACGCAGTATTTT

j_gene: TRBJ2-2
abundance: .
d_gene: TRBD1
v_gene: TRBV5-8
len: 15
CDR3aa: CASSLGDRDAGELFF
CDR3nt: TGTGCCAGCAGCTTGGGAGACAGGGACGCCGGGGAGCTGTTTTTT

j_gene: TRBJ1-5
abundance: .
d_gene: .
v_gene: TRBV19
len: 13
CDR3aa: CASKAAANQPQHF
CDR3nt: TGTGCCAGTAAGGCGGCAGCGAATCAGCCCCAGCATTTT

j_gene: TRBJ2-7
abundance: .
d_gene: TRBD1
v_gene: TRBV19
len: 15
CDR3aa: CASSIRQGETYEQYF
CDR3nt: TGTGCCAGTAGTATTAGGCAGGGGGAAACCTACGAGCAGTACTTC

j_gene: TRBJ2-7
abundance: .
d_gene: .
v_gene: TRBV5-6
len: 12
CDR3aa: CASSLRRGEQYF
CDR3nt: TGTGCCAGCAGCTTGCGTAGGGGCGAGCAGTACTTC

j_gene: TRBJ2-1
abundance: .
d_gene: TRBD1
v_gene: TRBV5-1
len: 15
CDR3aa: CASSLRTGGVDEQFF
CDR3nt: TGCGCCAGCAGCTTGAGAACAGGGGGCGTTGATGAGCAGTTCTTC

j_gene: TRBJ1-4
abundance: .
d_gene: .
v_gene: TRBV18
len: 19
CDR3aa: CASSPTLSGSATTNEKLFF
CDR3nt: TGTGCCAGCTCACCGACCCTCAGCGGATCAGCCACAACTAATGAAAAACTGTTTTTT

j_gene: TRBJ1-3
abundance: .
d_gene: .
v_gene: TRBV19
len: 12
CDR3aa: CASSEAGNTIYF
CDR3nt: TGTGCCAGTAGTGAGGCTGGAAACACCATATATTTT

j_gene: TRBJ2-7
abundance: .
d_gene: .
v_gene: TRBV18
len: 11
CDR3aa: CASSETGEQYF
CDR3nt: TGTGCCAGCTCAGAAACAGGGGAGCAGTACTTC

j_gene: TRBJ2-5
abundance: .
d_gene: TRBD1
v_gene: TRBV19
len: 15
CDR3aa: CASSPLGTVQETQYF
CDR3nt: TGTGCCAGTAGTCCGCTGGGGACAGTCCAAGAGACCCAGTACTTC

j_gene: TRBJ1-5
abundance: once
d_gene: TRBD1
v_gene: TRBV15
len: 15
CDR3aa: CATSSRTGGVSTQHF
CDR3nt: TGTGCCACCAGCAGCCGGACAGGGGGCGTTTCGACCCAGCATTTT

j_gene: TRBJ2-7
abundance: .
d_gene: TRBD2
v_gene: TRBV5-6
len: 15
CDR3aa: CASSSSSGGIYEQYF
CDR3nt: TGTGCCAGCAGCTCGTCTAGCGGGGGAATCTACGAGCAGTACTTC

j_gene: TRBJ2-3
abundance: .
d_gene: TRBD2
v_gene: TRBV6-6
len: 16
CDR3aa: CASSYWASGRRDTQYF
CDR3nt: TGTGCCAGCAGTTACTGGGCTAGCGGGAGGAGAGATACGCAGTATTTT